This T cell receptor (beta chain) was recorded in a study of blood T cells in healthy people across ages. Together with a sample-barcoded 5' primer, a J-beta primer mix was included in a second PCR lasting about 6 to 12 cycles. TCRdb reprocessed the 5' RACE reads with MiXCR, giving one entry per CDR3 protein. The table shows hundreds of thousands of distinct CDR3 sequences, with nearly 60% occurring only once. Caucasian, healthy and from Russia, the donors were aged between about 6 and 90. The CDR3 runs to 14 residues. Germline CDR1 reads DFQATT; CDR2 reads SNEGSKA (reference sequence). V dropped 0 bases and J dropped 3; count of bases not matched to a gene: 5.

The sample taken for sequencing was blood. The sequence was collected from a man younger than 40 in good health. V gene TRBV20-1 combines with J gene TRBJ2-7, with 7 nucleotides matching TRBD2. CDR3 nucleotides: TGCAGTGCTAGAGATTCCGGCGGGAGCTACGAGCAGTACTTC. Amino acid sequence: CSARDSGGSYEQYF.